This T cell receptor beta chain derives from a study of naive and memory T cell subsets. General observations from the study: From naive to CM, EM and EMRA, diversity decreased and Gini increased. Over 85% of naive TCR sequences appeared only once after error correction, unlike memory subsets.

As regards this clonotype: Its antigen is unknown.

An equimolar mix of two oligonucleotides served as the beta constant-region primer for TRBC1 and TRBC2. The ligated cDNA underwent four PCR rounds using SP2 and nested alpha and beta constant-region primers. TCRdb recomputed calls from the UMI-ligation and nested PCR reads with MiXCR, one row per CDR3 protein. This sample carries some 83,000 distinct CDR3 sequences, about 12% of them seen once, and the ten largest clones take approximately 0.94%. Trimming removed 3 bases from V and 4 bases from J, with 9 bases in between. This CDR3 has 13 residues. This sequence originates from a human donor in good health. The sequenced sample consisted of central memory CD4+ T cells from blood. This chain links TRBV12-3 or TRBV12-4 with TRBJ1-2, with D unresolved. DNA for the CDR3: TGTGCCAGCAGTTTTAGTTCATTCTATGGCTACACCTTC. Protein sequence: CASSFSSFYGYTF.